Listed here are 6 T cell receptor beta chains from one sample, sequenced in a study of cytomegalovirus exposure and HLA in healthy donors. Primers: 60 Vbeta forward and 13 Jbeta reverse. Sequencing was performed with immunoSEQ multiplex PCR; in TCRdb, only in-frame clones are kept and a portion is missing. The sample has about 180,000 clones, roughly 76% seen once. The sample taken for sequencing was PBMCs. These receptors were obtained from a young woman in good health and CMV-seropositive.

The CDR3 DNA is TGTGCCAGCAGCCAGTCCGGGGACAGTAATTCACCCCTCCACTTT. Encoded protein: CASSQSGDSNSPLHF. J is TRBJ1-6 and V is TRBV7-9, with 7 positions matching TRBD1. The junction had 7 bases not matched to a gene; V was cut back by 5 bases and J by 6 bases. CDR3 size: 15 residues. Germline-derived CDR1 and CDR2 are SEHNR and FQNEAQ (reference sequence).

The gene calls are TRBV6-1 and TRBJ1-5, with D unresolved. The CDR3 is 16 amino acids. Per germline, CDR1 MNHNS and CDR2 SASEGT. The ends were cut back, 1 base at V and 1 base at J, with 11 bases in the middle. CDR3: CASSEEGAPSNQPQHF. CDR3 sequence (DNA): TGTGCCAGCAGTGAAGAGGGAGCGCCGAGCAATCAGCCCCAGCATTTT.

The chain carries TRBV7-8 and TRBJ1-5, with D hard to call. V gave up 5 bases and J gave up 4 bases, with 6 bases separating them. There are 12 residues in the CDR3. Per germline, CDR1 SGHVS and CDR2 FQNEAQ. The CDR3 region has the DNA TGTGCCAGCAGCCGGAGTAATCAGCCCCAGCATTTT. It encodes CASSRSNQPQHF.

The chain employs TRBV7-9 and TRBJ1-1; D perhaps matches TRBD1 (5 bases). V lost 2 bases and J 1 base, leaving 14 bases between the germline ends. Germline-derived CDR1 and CDR2 are SEHNR and FQNEAQ (reference sequence). The length of the CDR3 is 16 residues. The CDR3: CASSLSGKVGNTEAFF. As DNA, the CDR3 is TGTGCCAGCAGCTTATCAGGGAAGGTTGGGAACACTGAAGCTTTCTTT.

This clone was seen a few times. The chain has TRBV7-8 and TRBJ2-7; 9 bases are shared with TRBD1. The CDR3 runs to 16 residues. CDR1 and CDR2 from the germline V gene are SGHVS and FQNEAQ. J lost 6 bases, V lost 6 bases, and 15 bases had no gene match. The CDR3 protein is CASRGRKPGQGSEQYF. CDR3 bases: TGTGCCAGCAGGGGCCGGAAACCGGGACAGGGTTCCGAGCAGTACTTC.

J is TRBJ1-5 and V is TRBV27; D unclear. V shed 0 bases and J shed 6 bases, with 12 bases lying between them. The germline V gene has CDR1 MNHEY and CDR2 SMNVEV (reference sequence). This CDR3 is 15 amino acids long. In nucleotides, the CDR3 is TGTGCCAGCAGTTTATCCCCGACTGGGTTTCAGCCCCAGCATTTT. Amino acid sequence: CASSLSPTGFQPQHF.